The 24 T cell receptor beta chains presented below share a single source sample, sequenced in a study of shared clonotypes between healthy human individuals. Naive CD8 cells comprised CD45RO-negative, CCR7-positively selected cells, excluding terminally differentiated effector memory CD45RA+ cells. The table came from immunoSEQ multiplex PCR; TCRdb's copy has only in-frame clones and leaves some out. The sample has 800,000 or so clones, around 96% seen once; the top ten hold about 0.25%. The sequenced material came from naive CD8+ T cells sorted from blood. All receptors derive from a man between 25 and 39 years old in good health.

V gene TRBV15 combines with J gene TRBJ2-3; 9 bases match TRBD2. The trim removed 3 bases at V and 2 bases at J, leaving 9 bases unmatched. Germline assignment: CDR1 LNHNV and CDR2 YYDKDF (reference sequence). The CDR3 is made up of 17 amino acids. CDR3 DNA: TGTGCCACCAGCAGGACCGCGGCTAGCGGGACCACAGATACGCAGTATTTT. Translated, it gives CATSRTAASGTTDTQYF.

The chain links TRBV5-5 to TRBJ2-3, with unresolved D. The CDR3 length is 15 residues. Germline CDR1 SGHKS, CDR2 YYEKEE (reference sequence). Deletions cut 0 bases from V and 3 bases from J, with 11 bases between. This CDR3 reads CASSLEGRSTDTQYF. In DNA form, the CDR3 reads TGTGCCAGCAGCTTGGAAGGCAGGTCGACAGATACGCAGTATTTT.

This chain connects TRBV9 to TRBJ2-7, with 10 bases lining up with TRBD2. V gave up 4 bases and J gave up 2 bases; unmatched junction bases: 3. The germline V gene encodes CDR1 SGDLS and CDR2 YYNGEE. The CDR3 spans 14 residues. The DNA of the CDR3 is TGTGCCAGCAGCCCTACTAGCGGGACCTACGAGCAGTACTTC. Translation gives CASSPTSGTYEQYF.

In nucleotides, the CDR3 is TGTGCCAGCCGTACAGGGTTGAGTAATGGCTACACCTTC. It encodes CASRTGLSNGYTF. J is TRBJ1-2 and V is TRBV6-5; D might be TRBD1 (6 bases). Germline V gene data show CDR1 as MNHEY and CDR2 as SVGAGI. CDR3 length: 13 residues. Trimming removed 8 bases at V and 6 bases at J, with 16 bases between.

The J gene is TRBJ2-3, the V gene TRBV27; TRBD2 might be the D (6 bases). CDR1 is MNHEY, CDR2 SMNVEV, per germline (reference sequence). The CDR3 covers 12 residues. V lost 8 bases to trimming and J lost 5 bases, with 11 bases between them. In DNA form, the CDR3 reads TGTGCCAGCGGGTTCGGGGGAGATACGCAGTATTTT. It encodes CASGFGGDTQYF.

The V and J genes are TRBV7-9 and TRBJ2-7; D unclear. The ends were cut back, 4 bases at V and 2 bases at J, with 9 bases in the middle. CDR1 and CDR2 (germline): SEHNR, FQNEAQ (reference sequence). CDR3 length: 13 residues. The DNA for the CDR3 is TGTGCCAGCAGCTCCGACTTAGCCTACGAGCAGTACTTC. Translating gives CASSSDLAYEQYF.

V is TRBV11-2 and J is TRBJ2-3; the D call may be TRBD1 or TRBD2 (5 bases each). V dropped 5 bases and J dropped 4 bases, with 13 bases sitting between them. This CDR3 spans 14 amino acids. In germline, CDR1 is SGHAT, CDR2 FQNNGV. The CDR3 DNA reads TGTGCCAGCAGCGCACCGGGGACGGCAGATACGCAGTATTTT. Translation: CASSAPGTADTQYF.

V gene TRBV27 combines with J gene TRBJ2-7, with D possibly being TRBD1 (6 bases). The CDR3 has 15 residues. V shed 5 bases and J shed 0 bases, with 14 bases lying between them. Germline values: CDR1 MNHEY, CDR2 SMNVEV (reference sequence). Here the CDR3 reads CASSGRTGHSYEQYF. CDR3 nucleotides: TGTGCCAGCAGTGGGCGAACGGGACACTCCTACGAGCAGTACTTC.

The rearrangement links TRBV9 to TRBJ2-4; TRBD2 matches 14 bases. CDR3 length: 20 residues. Germline values: CDR1 SGDLS, CDR2 YYNGEE. The V gene end was trimmed by 4 bases and the J gene end by 5 bases; junction bases not matched to a gene: 17. The CDR3 DNA reads as TGTGCCAGCAGCCCTAGCCGACTAGCGGGAGGGCCAGGAGAGGAAAACATTCAGTACTTC. Translation gives CASSPSRLAGGPGEENIQYF.

This chain connects TRBV10-1 to TRBJ2-1; weak D call: TRBD1 (5 bases). This CDR3 spans 14 amino acids. Germline V lookup: CDR1 WNHNN, CDR2 SYGVQD (reference sequence). Between the trimmed V and J ends, which lost 2 bases and 8 bases, there was a span of 13 bases. The CDR3 loop reads CASSENGRVDEQFF. CDR3 in DNA: TGCGCCAGCAGTGAGAACGGCAGGGTGGATGAGCAGTTCTTC.

The rearrangement uses TRBV4-1 and TRBJ2-1; a weak D match, TRBD1 (5 bases). V gave up 5 bases and J gave up 8 bases, with 10 bases separating them. This CDR3 comprises 12 residues. CDR1 is MGHRA and CDR2 is YSYEKL in the germline V gene. CDR3 protein: CASSLRGHEQFF. Here the CDR3 DNA reads TGCGCCAGCAGCTTAAGGGGCCATGAGCAGTTCTTC.

The CDR3 DNA reads TGTGCCAGCAGCTTGGTGTGGGGCACTGAAGCTTTCTTT. It is translated as CASSLVWGTEAFF. This sequence joins TRBV5-5 and TRBJ1-1; D is unclear. CDR3 length: 13 residues. V was clipped by 0 bases and J by 4 bases, with 7 bases between them. CDR1 SGHKS and CDR2 YYEKEE come from the germline V gene (reference sequence).

The DNA of the CDR3 is TGTGCCAGCAGTTTAATGCCTCTACTAGCGGGAGCCAGCAATGAGCAGTTCTTC. It codes for CASSLMPLLAGASNEQFF. The chain carries TRBV28 and TRBJ2-1; 11 bases are shared with TRBD2. The ends lost 2 bases at V and 6 bases at J; junction bases unmatched: 12. This CDR3 region has 18 residues. CDR1 is MDHEN and CDR2 is SYDVKM in the germline V gene.

CDR3 sequence reads: CASSQFHGSEAFF. In nucleotides, the CDR3 is TGTGCCAGCAGCCAATTCCATGGCTCTGAAGCTTTCTTT. V usage is TRBV7-9 and J usage is TRBJ1-1; no clear D gene. Germline V lookup: CDR1 SEHNR, CDR2 FQNEAQ (reference sequence). Trimming left V 5 bases short and J 6 bases short, with 13 bases between. The CDR3 loop spans 13 amino acids.

The chain has TRBV5-1 and TRBJ2-7; D is possibly TRBD2 (6 bases). CDR1 and CDR2 (germline): SGHRS, YFSETQ. CDR3 length: 21 amino acids. With 1 base removed from V and 2 bases from J, the gap between germline ends came to 31 bases. The CDR3 DNA follows: TGCGCCAGCAGCTTGTTGGTAGCGGATCGTGGAGTGGGAGTAAGTCCCTACGAGCAGTACTTC. Amino acids: CASSLLVADRGVGVSPYEQYF.

Here the CDR3 DNA reads TGTGCCAGCAGGGGGGGGGACAATGAGCAGTTCTTC. As protein: CASRGGDNEQFF. This sequence joins TRBV6-5 and TRBJ2-1; 7 bases are shared with TRBD2. The CDR3 has 12 residues. V gave up 6 bases and J gave up 5 bases; unmatched junction bases: 1. Germline-derived CDR1 and CDR2 are MNHEY and SVGAGI.

The rearrangement uses TRBV27 and TRBJ2-2; 10 bases line up with TRBD2. V dropped 8 bases and J dropped 1; count of bases not matched to a gene: 1. This CDR3 contains 14 residues. CDR1 and CDR2 from the germline V gene are MNHEY and SMNVEV (reference sequence). This CDR3 reads CASRLAGNTGELFF. The CDR3 coding sequence is TGTGCCAGCCGACTAGCGGGGAACACCGGGGAGCTGTTTTTT.

The J gene is TRBJ2-6, the V gene TRBV7-9; maybe TRBD2 (6 bases). The CDR3 is 18 amino acids. The V end lost 0 bases, the J end lost 0 bases, and 12 bases lay between the germline ends. CDR1 SEHNR and CDR2 FQNEAQ come from the germline V gene (reference sequence). The CDR3 DNA sequence: TGTGCCAGCAGCTTAGCGGGGACTTCCAGCTCTGGGGCCAACGTCCTGACTTTC. Encoded protein: CASSLAGTSSSGANVLTF.

CDR3 DNA: TGTGCCAGCAGCGTAGCTTCTAGCGGGAGGACCGAGCAGTACTTC. The encoded protein is CASSVASSGRTEQYF. The chain recombines TRBV9 with TRBJ2-7; 11 bases are a match to TRBD2. This CDR3 has 15 amino acids. V dropped 0 bases and J dropped 6; count of bases not matched to a gene: 5. Germline V gene data show CDR1 as SGDLS and CDR2 as YYNGEE.

The chain combines TRBV5-1 with TRBJ2-7; D ambiguous. The CDR3 has 13 residues. Germline CDR1 SGHRS, CDR2 YFSETQ. The V and J ends lost 0 bases and 1 base respectively, with 5 bases between them. The CDR3 spells CASSLAESYEQYF. In nucleotides, the CDR3 is TGCGCCAGCAGCTTGGCAGAGTCCTACGAGCAGTACTTC.

The CDR3 loop reads CASSPPDRNYNEQFF. In DNA, the CDR3 is TGTGCCAGCAGCCCACCGGACAGGAACTACAATGAGCAGTTCTTC. The rearrangement links TRBV7-9 to TRBJ2-1; 7 positions agree with TRBD1. The germline CDR1 and CDR2 sequences are SEHNR and FQNEAQ (reference sequence). V gave up 5 bases and J gave up 3 bases; unmatched junction bases: 7. This CDR3 spans 15 amino acids. The full variable domain, rest sourced from reference TRBV7-9 and TRBJ2-1, is DTGVSQNPRHKITKRGQNVTFRCDPISEHNRLYWYRQTLGQGPEFLTYFQNEAQLEKSRLLSDRFSAERPKGSFSTLEIQRTEQGDSAMYLCASSPPDRNYNEQFFGPGTRLTVL.

This sequence joins TRBV4-1 and TRBJ2-3, with no clear D. This CDR3 has 15 residues. The V gene's germline CDR1 is MGHRA and CDR2 YSYEKL. The V end lost 4 bases, the J end lost 2 bases, and 13 bases lay between the germline ends. The CDR3 region has the DNA TGCGCCAGCAGCCCCGGAGAACGGTTCACAGATACGCAGTATTTT. Translating it yields CASSPGERFTDTQYF.

The chain combines TRBV6-1 with TRBJ2-3; D uncertain. This CDR3 is built from 14 residues. V lost 8 bases and J lost 0, with 12 bases in between. CDR1 and CDR2 (germline): MNHNS, SASEGT. The CDR3 DNA is TGTGCCAGCCCCCCCCGGGTTAGCACAGATACGCAGTATTTT. Amino acid sequence: CASPPRVSTDTQYF.

Only a few counts were recorded for this clone. The rearrangement links TRBV4-1 to TRBJ1-4; D is ambiguous. V dropped 6 bases and J dropped 5 bases, with 16 bases sitting between them. The CDR3 is 15 amino acids. Germline assignment: CDR1 MGHRA and CDR2 YSYEKL. The CDR3 region is CASREEGIRNEKLFF. The CDR3, as DNA: TGCGCCAGCAGAGAGGAAGGGATTAGGAATGAAAAACTGTTTTTT.